The entry below describes one T cell receptor beta chain. Its antigen remains unidentified. Base quality data are lacking; no much larger clone is found one base away. Library preparation used the immunoSEQ multiplex PCR assay. For most patients, genomic DNA was isolated with the Qiagen DNeasy Blood and Tissue Kit and sent frozen to Adaptive Biotechnologies for TCR sequencing. For most patients, high-throughput TCR-beta CDR3 sequencing of genomic DNA was performed by Adaptive Biotechnologies. The authors' analysis ran thus. Adaptive's ImmunoSEQ software supplied the TCR sequencing data for around 17 patients, while MiXCR and VDJtools were used to process a few other patients. CD4 versus CD8 sorting errors were corrected by removing sequences found in both subsets at a frequency ratio below 5:1. CDR3 nucleotide sequences shared by donor and recipient were removed because the origin of these sequences could not be assigned. At least 2-fold expansion over unstimulated cells and a minimum CFSE-low frequency of 0.002% (template counts) or 0.001% (read counts) were required for clones to be classified as alloreactive. Clones detected in sequenced pre-transplant spleen, lymph node, or MLR CFSE-low populations of the donor or recipient were defined as mappable. Cumulative frequency of alloreactive clones was calculated as a percentage of all sequences weighted by copy number. Held by TCRdb, this immuneACCESS table contains in-frame sequences only and omits some clones. Under half of the omission traces to an unresolved V gene where checked; the cause of the rest is unknown. V and J calls and clone size are copied from that table; D and trimming were computed from the DNA. For this sample there are more than 80,000 clones; roughly nine tenths appear just once. The ten largest clones take up more than 0.25% of the sample.

From the cysteine through the phenylalanine, the CDR3 covers 17 amino acids. Only the CDR3 DNA is retained, 51 bases long and in frame from the first base. CDR1 and CDR2, per the germline V gene, are SGHRS and YFSETQ. V and J lose 2 bases and 5 bases, and a span of 23 bases separates them. This sample is part of a study of graft-versus-host responses after intestinal transplantation (dated by TCRdb to the early 2020s). With regard to the full study: Multivisceral, liver-intestinal, or isolated intestinal transplants were received by the recipients. Every recipient was given anti-thymocyte globulin induction, followed by roughly 3 years of maintenance tacrolimus and steroids. After intestinal transplantation, graft-versus-host and host-versus-graft alloreactive T cell clones in the graft, circulation and bone marrow were tracked using bulk TCR-beta CDR3 sequencing. Alloreactive clones were identified by sequencing pre-transplant mixed lymphocyte reaction products and comparing these products with unstimulated pre-transplant donor and recipient T cells. The cohort enrolled under 25 intestinal transplant recipients including one retransplant, and a few patients lacking pretransplant specimens were excluded. A peak of at least 4% donor T cells among recipient peripheral blood mononuclear cells was the definition used for donor T cell macrochimerism. Rather than being sequenced by the commercial service, samples from three later patients were sequenced in-house on an Illumina MiSeq and processed with MiXCR. Overall study results and their limits: High GvH to HvG T cell clonal ratios were observed in the allografts of patients with donor T cell macrochimerism. GvH clones were detected in recipient bone marrow, and some of these GvH clones were observed earlier in ileal mucosa or blood, consistent with an intestinal mucosal origin. Peak levels of circulating GvH clones were associated with declines in HvG clones early after transplant. The relatively low number and heterogeneity of intestinal transplant patients limited the conclusions.

Interpreted using the paper, the time point label stands for: cells obtained before transplantation from donor or recipient. CD3+CD4+ and CD3+CD8+ populations were FACS-sorted from unstimulated pre-transplant donor and recipient cells taken from spleen or lymph nodes. Specimen: unstimulated CD4+ T cells sorted from spleen or lymph node cells, collected before transplant. Recombination joined TRBV5-1 with TRBJ2-7; matching of 7 bases hints at TRBD1 as the D gene. The clonotype was recovered from a human donor who was the organ donor for an intestinal transplant. The CDR3 reads CASSLGGRGGQFHEQYF. The DNA sequence is given as TGCGCCAGCAGCTTAGGGGGCAGGGGAGGTCAGTTCCACGAGCAGTACTTC.